This note documents a single TCR beta chain sequence. TCRdb's copy holds only in-frame clones and misses some; the assay was immunoSEQ multiplex PCR. The table records under 50,000 clones, about 90% of them present only once. The sample originates from a study of T cell changes during pregnancy in multiple sclerosis. J lost 3 bases, V lost 0 bases, and 7 bases had no gene match. The CDR3 consists of 17 residues. The V gene is TRBV23-1, the J gene TRBJ2-2, with TRBD1 identical over 7 bases. TRBV23-1 belongs to the ORF category, with a function that is uncertain. This sequence originates from a female donor with multiple sclerosis, enrolled in a pregnancy study. Sequenced material: CD8+ T cells from peripheral blood mononuclear cells, taken before pregnancy. The CDR3 bases are TGCGCCAGCAGTCAATCGACACAGGGGTGGTACACCGGGGAGCTGTTTTTT. It specifies CASSQSTQGWYTGELFF.